A single sample gave rise to the 12 T cell receptor beta chains below, sequenced in a study of blood T cell repertoires in COVID-19. Sequenced by immunoSEQ multiplex PCR; TCRdb stores in-frame clones only, minus some. The sample includes 250,000 to 300,000 clones, approximately 91% seen only once; the top ten take around 11%. Sequenced: peripheral blood. Source of these receptors: a woman between 25 and 40 years old with COVID-19, enrolled during active disease.

CDR3 coding DNA: TGTGCCAGCAACCTTGTCTCCCTGCGCCCAGATACGCAGTATTTT. This encodes CASNLVSLRPDTQYF. The V gene is TRBV7-9, the J gene TRBJ2-3; D gene uncertain. Per the germline V gene, CDR1 is SEHNR and CDR2 is FQNEAQ (reference sequence). Trimming left V 7 bases short and J 4 bases short, with 18 bases between. This CDR3 is 15 amino acids long. Full variable domain (remainder filled in from reference TRBV7-9 and TRBJ2-3): DTGVSQNPRHKITKRGQNVTFRCDPISEHNRLYWYRQTLGQGPEFLTYFQNEAQLEKSRLLSDRFSAERPKGSFSTLEIQRTEQGDSAMYLCASNLVSLRPDTQYFGPGTRLTVL.

By its share, this clone is medium-sized. V usage is TRBV21-1 and J usage is TRBJ2-7; TRBD2, as called in the table, went unchecked against the DNA. TRBV21-1 counts as a pseudogene. CDR3 size: 19 residues. CDR3 region: CASSKGDTSGLRSSYEQYF. Written as DNA, the CDR3 is TGTGCCAGCAGCAAAGGCGACACTAGCGGGCTACGAAGCTCCTACGAGCAGTACTTC.

The chain carries TRBV6-5 and TRBJ1-4, with TRBD1 identical over 10 bases. The CDR3 spans 14 residues. V shed 4 bases and J 7 bases; nucleotides not matched to a gene: 3. Germline V gene sequence: CDR1 MNHEY, CDR2 SVGAGI. The CDR3 region is CASSSGTGVEKLFF. The CDR3 region has the DNA TGTGCCAGCAGTTCCGGGACAGGGGTTGAAAAACTGTTTTTT.

The chain links TRBV5-1 to TRBJ2-3; D is unresolved. V was shortened by 7 bases and J by 0 bases, with 12 bases between the two germline ends. From germline, CDR1 is SGHRS and CDR2 YFSETQ. The CDR3 extends over 14 amino acids. In DNA, the CDR3 is TGCGCCAGCCGACTTGGCCCGAGCACAGATACGCAGTATTTT. Protein product: CASRLGPSTDTQYF.

About this clone itself: Other DNA sequences in this specimen translate into the identical CDR3. The chain is built from TRBV5-1 and TRBJ2-7; maybe TRBD2 (7 bases). Trimming took 0 bases from V and 4 from J, leaving 17 bases between them. Germline CDR1 SGHRS, CDR2 YFSETQ. CDR3 length equals 16 residues. CDR3 protein: CASSLGGGGRAYEQYF. CDR3 coding DNA: TGCGCCAGCAGCTTGGGAGGGGGGGGCAGGGCATACGAGCAGTACTTC.

V and J are TRBV7-9 and TRBJ2-7; 11 bases fit TRBD2. Germline V lookup: CDR1 SEHNR, CDR2 FQNEAQ (reference sequence). CDR3 length: 17 residues. V shed 1 base, J shed 2 bases, and the junction held 7 bases outside the gene matches. The CDR3 nucleotides read TGTGCCAGCAGCTTAGTTGTCACTAGCGGGAGCACCTACGAGCAGTACTTC. It yields the protein CASSLVVTSGSTYEQYF. Filled out from reference TRBV7-9 and TRBJ2-7, the complete variable domain reads DTGVSQNPRHKITKRGQNVTFRCDPISEHNRLYWYRQTLGQGPEFLTYFQNEAQLEKSRLLSDRFSAERPKGSFSTLEIQRTEQGDSAMYLCASSLVVTSGSTYEQYFGPGTRLTVT.

The CDR3 sequence: CASSLISNEQFF. The CDR3 nucleotides read TGTGCCAGCAGCTTAATCAGCAATGAGCAGTTCTTC. The chain employs TRBV7-9 and TRBJ2-1; D is unclear. V was cut by 2 bases and J by 6 bases, with 5 bases left in between. Per germline, CDR1 SEHNR and CDR2 FQNEAQ (reference sequence). The CDR3 consists of 12 residues.

The chain recombines TRBV9 with TRBJ2-1; TRBD2 matches 9 bases. This CDR3 has 14 residues. V lost 1 base, J lost 6 bases, and 2 bases stayed unmatched. Germline CDR1 SGDLS, CDR2 YYNGEE. CDR3 coding DNA: TGTGCCAGCAGCGTATTGGGACTAGCCAATGAGCAGTTCTTC. Its protein is CASSVLGLANEQFF.

The chain combines TRBV5-4 with TRBJ1-4, with 9 bases identical to TRBD1. Germline-derived CDR1 and CDR2 are SGHNT and YYREEE (reference sequence). This CDR3 is 16 amino acids long. J lost 5 bases, V lost 0 bases, and 5 bases had no gene match. As DNA, the CDR3 is TGTGCCAGCAGCTTGGATGTCGGGACAGGGAATGAAAAACTGTTTTTT. Its protein product is CASSLDVGTGNEKLFF. The entire variable domain, with the rest obtained from reference TRBV5-4 and TRBJ1-4, is as follows: ETGVTQSPTHLIKTRGQQVTLRCSSQSGHNTVSWYQQALGQGPQFIFQYYREEENGRGNFPPRFSGLQFPNYSSELNVNALELDDSALYLCASSLDVGTGNEKLFFGSGTQLSVL.

The CDR3 region has the DNA TGCGCCAGCAGCTCTGGGACTAGCAGGCAGGAGCAGTTCTTC. Amino acid sequence: CASSSGTSRQEQFF. The V gene is TRBV5-1, the J gene TRBJ2-1, with 9 bases lining up with TRBD2. The germline gives CDR1 SGHRS, CDR2 YFSETQ. The V segment lost 3 bases and the J segment 10 bases; nucleotides outside the gene matches: 8. The CDR3 consists of 14 residues.

This clone was observed a few times. This sequence joins TRBV4-3 and TRBJ1-2; 10 nucleotides agree with TRBD1. The trim removed 0 bases at V and 7 bases at J, leaving 8 bases unmatched. The V gene's germline CDR1 is LGHNA and CDR2 YSLEER. The CDR3 contains 16 residues. CDR3 DNA: TGCGCCAGCAGCCAAGATCCCGGGACAGGGGTGGGTGGCTACACCTTC. It codes for CASSQDPGTGVGGYTF.

The genes are TRBV5-1 and TRBJ2-3; 14 bases match TRBD2. The J segment lost 4 bases and the V segment lost 4 bases, leaving 8 bases of the junction unmatched. Germline CDR1 is SGHRS and CDR2 is YFSETQ. The CDR3 runs 17 residues. The CDR3 loop is CASSRLAGGPPADTQYF. The DNA for the CDR3 is TGCGCCAGCAGCCGACTAGCGGGAGGGCCCCCCGCAGATACGCAGTATTTT.